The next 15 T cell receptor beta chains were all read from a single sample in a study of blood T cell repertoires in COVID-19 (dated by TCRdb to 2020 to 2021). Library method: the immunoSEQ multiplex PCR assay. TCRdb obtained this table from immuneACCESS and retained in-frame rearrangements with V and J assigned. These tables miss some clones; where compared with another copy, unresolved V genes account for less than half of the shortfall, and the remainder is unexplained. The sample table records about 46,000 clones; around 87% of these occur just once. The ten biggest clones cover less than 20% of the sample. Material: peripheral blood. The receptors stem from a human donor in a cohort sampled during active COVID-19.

CDR3 nucleotides: TGTGCCAGCAGCTTAGGACTAGCGGGAGGGTACAATGAGCAGTTCTTC. Amino acid sequence: CASSLGLAGGYNEQFF. This sequence joins TRBV7-6 and TRBJ2-1; 14 bases agree with TRBD2. Germline lookup yields CDR1 SGHVS and CDR2 FNYEAQ. The CDR3 is made up of 16 amino acids. The ends lost 1 base at V and 4 bases at J; junction bases unmatched: 0.

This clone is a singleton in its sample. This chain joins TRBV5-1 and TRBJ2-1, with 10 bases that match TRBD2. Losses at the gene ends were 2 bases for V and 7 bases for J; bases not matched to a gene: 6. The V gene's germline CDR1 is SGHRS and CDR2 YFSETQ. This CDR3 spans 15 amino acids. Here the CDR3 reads CASSFGSSGGNEQFF. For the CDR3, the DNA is TGCGCCAGCAGCTTCGGGTCTAGCGGGGGAAATGAGCAGTTCTTC.

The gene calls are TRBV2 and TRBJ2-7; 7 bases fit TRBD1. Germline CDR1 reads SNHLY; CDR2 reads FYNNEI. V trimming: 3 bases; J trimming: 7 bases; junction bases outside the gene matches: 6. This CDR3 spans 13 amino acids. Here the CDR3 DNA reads TGTGCCAGCAGTGACAGGGGGAGTAAGGAGCAGTACTTC. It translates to CASSDRGSKEQYF.

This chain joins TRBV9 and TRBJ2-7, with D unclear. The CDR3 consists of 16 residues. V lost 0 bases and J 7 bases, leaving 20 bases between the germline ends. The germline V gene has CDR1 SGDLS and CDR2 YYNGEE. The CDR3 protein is CASSVGDTPIRKEQYF. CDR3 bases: TGTGCCAGCAGCGTAGGCGACACTCCGATCAGAAAGGAGCAGTACTTC. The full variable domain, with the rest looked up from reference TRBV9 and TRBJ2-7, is DSGVTQTPKHLITATGQRVTLRCSPRSGDLSVYWYQQSLDQGLQFLIQYYNGEERAKGNILERFSAQQFPDLHSELNLSSLELGDSALYFCASSVGDTPIRKEQYFGPGTRLTVT.

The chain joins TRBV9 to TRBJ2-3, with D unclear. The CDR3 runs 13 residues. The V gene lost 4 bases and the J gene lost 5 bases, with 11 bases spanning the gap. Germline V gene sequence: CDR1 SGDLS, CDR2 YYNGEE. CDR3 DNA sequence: TGTGCCAGCAGCCTGGGTTGGAGAGATACGCAGTATTTT. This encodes CASSLGWRDTQYF.

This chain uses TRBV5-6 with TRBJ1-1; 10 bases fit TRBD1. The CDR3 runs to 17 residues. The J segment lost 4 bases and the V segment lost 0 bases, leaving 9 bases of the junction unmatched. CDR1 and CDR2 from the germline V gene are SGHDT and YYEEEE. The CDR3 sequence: CASSLGLGTGATTEAFF. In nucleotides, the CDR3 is TGTGCCAGCAGCTTGGGGTTAGGGACAGGGGCGACCACTGAAGCTTTCTTT.

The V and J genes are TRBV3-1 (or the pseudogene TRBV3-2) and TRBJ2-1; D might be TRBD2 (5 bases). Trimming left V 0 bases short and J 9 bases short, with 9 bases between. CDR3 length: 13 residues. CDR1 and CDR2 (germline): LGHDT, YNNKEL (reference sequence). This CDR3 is CASSQDRGPEQFF. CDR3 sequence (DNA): TGTGCCAGCAGCCAAGATCGAGGGCCTGAGCAGTTCTTC.

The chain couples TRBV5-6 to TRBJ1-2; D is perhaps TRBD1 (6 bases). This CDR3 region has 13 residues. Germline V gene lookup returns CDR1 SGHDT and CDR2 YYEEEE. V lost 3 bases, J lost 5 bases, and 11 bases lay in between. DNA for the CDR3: TGTGCCAGCAGCTCGGACAGCAGGTATGGCTACACCTTC. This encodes CASSSDSRYGYTF.

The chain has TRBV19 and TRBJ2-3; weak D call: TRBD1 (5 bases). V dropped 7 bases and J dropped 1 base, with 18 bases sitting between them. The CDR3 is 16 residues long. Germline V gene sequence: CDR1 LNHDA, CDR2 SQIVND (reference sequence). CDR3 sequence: CASKGLWGTRTDTQYF. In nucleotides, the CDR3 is TGTGCCAGTAAGGGGTTGTGGGGTACCCGCACAGATACGCAGTATTTT.

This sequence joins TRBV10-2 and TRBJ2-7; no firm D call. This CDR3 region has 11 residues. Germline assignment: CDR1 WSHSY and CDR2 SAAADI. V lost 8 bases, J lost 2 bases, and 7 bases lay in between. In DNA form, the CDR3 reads TGCGCCAGCGCACAGACCTACGAGCAGTACTTC. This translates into CASAQTYEQYF.

The CDR3 here is CASSELAGVGENEQFF. CDR3 bases: TGTGCCAGCAGTGAATTAGCGGGAGTGGGGGAAAATGAGCAGTTCTTC. This chain joins TRBV6-4 and TRBJ2-1; 9 bases map to TRBD2. Germline loops: CDR1 MRHNA, CDR2 SNTAGT. This CDR3 contains 16 residues. Trimming took 3 bases from V and 7 from J; bases not matched to a gene: 10.

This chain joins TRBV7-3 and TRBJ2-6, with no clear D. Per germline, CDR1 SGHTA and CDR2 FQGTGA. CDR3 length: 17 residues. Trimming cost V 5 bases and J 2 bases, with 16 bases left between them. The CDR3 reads CASSAKGALPGANVLTF. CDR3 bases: TGTGCCAGCAGCGCAAAAGGAGCGCTCCCTGGGGCCAACGTCCTGACTTTC.

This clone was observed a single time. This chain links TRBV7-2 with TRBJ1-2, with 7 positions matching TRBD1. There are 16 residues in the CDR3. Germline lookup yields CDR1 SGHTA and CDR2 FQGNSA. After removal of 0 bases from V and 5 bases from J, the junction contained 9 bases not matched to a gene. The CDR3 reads CASSLAPQQGWYGYTF. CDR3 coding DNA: TGTGCCAGCAGCTTAGCACCGCAACAGGGGTGGTATGGCTACACCTTC.

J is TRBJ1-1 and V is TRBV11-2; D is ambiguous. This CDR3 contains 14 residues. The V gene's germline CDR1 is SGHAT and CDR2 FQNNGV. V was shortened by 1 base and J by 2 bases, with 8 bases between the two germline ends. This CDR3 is CASSLVRGNTEAFF. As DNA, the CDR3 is TGTGCCAGCAGCTTAGTCCGGGGAAACACTGAAGCTTTCTTT.

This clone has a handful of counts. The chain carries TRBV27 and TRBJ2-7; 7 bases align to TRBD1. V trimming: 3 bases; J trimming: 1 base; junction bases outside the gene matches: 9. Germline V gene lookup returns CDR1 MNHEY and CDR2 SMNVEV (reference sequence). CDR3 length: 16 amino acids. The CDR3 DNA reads TGTGCCAGCAGTTTTAAGGAACCGGGACAGTCCTACGAGCAGTACTTC. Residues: CASSFKEPGQSYEQYF.